The 7 T cell receptor beta chains below come from one sample, sequenced in a study of blood T cell repertoires in COVID-19. Assay: immunoSEQ multiplex PCR; the TCRdb copy retains only in-frame clones and omits some. The repertoire holds roughly 200,000 clones, less than 90% seen once, with more than 3% in the top ten. The sample taken for sequencing was PBMCs or T cells enriched from blood (not recorded which). The receptors here all came from a woman in her twenties or thirties who had been exposed to COVID-19.

The chain carries TRBV19 and TRBJ1-2; perhaps TRBD1 as D (6 bases). The germline V and J ends were trimmed by 8 bases and 6 bases, with 19 bases remaining between them. The germline CDR1 and CDR2 sequences are LNHDA and SQIVND (reference sequence). The CDR3 has 14 residues. The CDR3 spells CASATTGPLDGYTF. In nucleotides, the CDR3 is TGTGCCAGTGCCACTACAGGGCCCCTCGATGGCTACACCTTC.

The V gene is TRBV15, the J gene TRBJ1-5, with 7 bases lining up with TRBD1. The germline gives CDR1 LNHNV, CDR2 YYDKDF (reference sequence). The CDR3 is 14 residues long. The J segment lost 4 bases and the V segment lost 4 bases, leaving 4 bases of the junction unmatched. The CDR3 nucleotides are TGTGCCACCAGCAAGGGGGACAGAAATCAGCCCCAGCATTTT. Its translation: CATSKGDRNQPQHF.

The chain uses TRBV25-1 and TRBJ1-4; weak D call: TRBD1 (6 bases). CDR3 length: 15 amino acids. Trimming pared 7 bases from V and 7 bases from J, leaving 19 bases between. In germline, CDR1 is MGHDK, CDR2 SYGVNS. CDR3 DNA: TGTGCCAGCAACAAACAAGGGGGAGGGAGTGAAAAACTGTTTTTT. It yields the protein CASNKQGGGSEKLFF.

CDR3 loop: CASSSPGGEQYF. In DNA form, the CDR3 reads TGTGCCAGCAGTTCTCCAGGGGGCGAGCAGTACTTC. The chain recombines TRBV6-5 with TRBJ2-7; 7 nucleotides match TRBD1. The CDR3 sequence is 12 residues long. The germline CDR1 and CDR2 sequences are MNHEY and SVGAGI. V lost 4 bases and J lost 6; bases outside the gene matches: 3.

The rearrangement links TRBV19 to TRBJ2-3; TRBD2 aligns across 8 bases. Germline lookup yields CDR1 LNHDA and CDR2 SQIVND (reference sequence). The CDR3 extends over 16 amino acids. With V trimmed by 5 bases and J by 3 bases, 10 bases remained unmatched. This CDR3 reads CASSVRAGGVTDTQYF. CDR3 nucleotide sequence: TGTGCCAGTAGTGTAAGGGCGGGGGGTGTGACAGATACGCAGTATTTT.

This chain links TRBV19 with TRBJ2-7; D not resolved. CDR3 size: 13 residues. V lost 6 bases to trimming and J lost 1 base, with 10 bases between them. CDR1 LNHDA and CDR2 SQIVND come from the germline V gene (reference sequence). In DNA form, the CDR3 reads TGTGCCAGTAGCCCCCCGAGGTCCTACGAGCAGTACTTC. Protein product: CASSPPRSYEQYF.

V usage is TRBV30 and J usage is TRBJ2-7; 9 bases fit TRBD1. Losses at the gene ends were 3 bases for V and 2 bases for J; bases not matched to a gene: 8. CDR3 length: 15 residues. CDR1 and CDR2 (germline): GTSNPN, SVGIG (reference sequence). DNA for the CDR3: TGTGCCTGGAGGTCCCCCAGGGACAGGGCCTACGAGCAGTACTTC. Translating it yields CAWRSPRDRAYEQYF.